This T cell receptor beta chain emerged from a study of blood T cell repertoires in COVID-19. Data came from immunoSEQ multiplex PCR; TCRdb stores just in-frame clones and leaves some out. This table has nearly 90,000 clones, about two thirds appearing once. Trimming removed 5 bases from V and 4 bases from J; junction bases left unmatched: 14. The CDR3 loop spans 17 amino acids. Germline-derived CDR1 and CDR2 are SGDLS and YYNGEE. The sequenced sample consisted of peripheral blood. The chain combines TRBV9 with TRBJ1-4, with TRBD1 matching 7 bases. The sequence was collected from an elderly woman with acute or convalescent COVID-19. Here the CDR3 reads CASSARAKGAGNEKLFF. The CDR3, as DNA: TGTGCCAGCAGTGCCCGGGCCAAGGGGGCGGGTAATGAAAAACTGTTTTTT.